The clone carrying this TCR beta chain was recorded a few times. Source study methods: Amplifying reference gene primers gave estimates of nucleated cell counts. The table came from immunoSEQ multiplex PCR; TCRdb's copy has only in-frame clones and leaves some out. V, J and clone size are taken as reported in that table, and D and trimming were inferred from the DNA itself. Among 200,000 to 250,000 clones listed, approximately 88% were seen once. Enrolment of Seattle patients took place during active infection, and they were followed longitudinally. CDR3 length: 13 amino acids. Germline V lookup: CDR1 MGHRA, CDR2 YSYEKL. Trimming pared 3 bases from V and 2 bases from J, leaving 8 bases between. This record comes from a study of blood T cell repertoires in COVID-19. On the study more broadly: Sites in the United States, Italy and Spain provided acute and convalescent COVID-19 samples. PBMCs, B-cell-depleted T cells, or T cells were the source of the cDNA or gDNA that made up the material.

The sequenced material came from peripheral blood. The source is a woman aged 25 to 39 with COVID-19, enrolled during active disease. This chain uses TRBV4-1 with TRBJ2-7; possibly TRBD1 for D (6 bases). The CDR3 DNA reads TGCGCCAGCAGCCAGGGACACACCTACGAGCAGTACTTC. It is translated as CASSQGHTYEQYF.